The 22 T cell receptor beta chains reported below all come from one sample, sequenced in a study of T-cell memory formation after mild COVID-19 (dated by TCRdb to the early 2020s). Library preparation used 5' RACE. Sequencing was carried out with an Illumina NovaSeq 6000. TCRdb applied fastp at Q25 and MiXCR to the public reads, then kept only in-frame beta chains. Each entry merges the rows of one CDR3 protein and shows their most common DNA and genes. Counted in this sample were approximately 250,000 distinct CDR3 sequences; 16% of them appeared once. 20% to 25% of the sample rests with the top ten. The specimen was PBMCs or a T cell subset sorted from them (not recorded which). The source is a man between 18 and 35 years old who had mild COVID-19 (a few samples of this study predate the infection). The sample titles of this study are shuffled in the database, so cell type and time point are left out; the donor was told from shared clones.

This clonotype was seen repeatedly, ten times or more. The chain links TRBV4-3 to TRBJ2-4; D is ambiguous. The V and J ends lost 2 bases and 0 bases respectively, with 11 bases between them. The length of the CDR3 is 16 residues. CDR1 is LGHNA, CDR2 YSLEER, per germline. CDR3 DNA: TGCGCCAGCAGCCAAAGCTCGGGTCTAGCCAAAAACATTCAGTACTTC. It specifies CASSQSSGLAKNIQYF.

The V call is TRBV7-6, the J call TRBJ2-5; 7 nucleotides match TRBD2. CDR3 length: 14 amino acids. The junction had 7 bases not matched to a gene; V was cut back by 4 bases and J by 5 bases. CDR1 is SGHVS, CDR2 FNYEAQ, per germline. Here the CDR3 DNA reads TGTGCCAGCAGCTCCGTGGGGGGGAAGGAGACCCAGTACTTC. Amino acid sequence: CASSSVGGKETQYF.

This clonotype was seen a few times. The chain employs TRBV5-1 and TRBJ2-7; D might be TRBD1 (7 bases). Between the trimmed V and J ends, which lost 4 bases and 3 bases, there was a span of 11 bases. In germline, CDR1 is SGHRS, CDR2 YFSETQ. This CDR3 has 13 amino acids. Here the CDR3 reads CASSGGTVYEQYF. The DNA for the CDR3 is TGCGCCAGCAGCGGAGGGACAGTCTACGAGCAGTACTTC.

The V and J genes are TRBV10-2 and TRBJ2-3; D gene ambiguous. The CDR3 is made up of 14 amino acids. Trimming left V 3 bases short and J 6 bases short, with 13 bases between. Germline V gene sequence: CDR1 WSHSY, CDR2 SAAADI. CDR3 residues: CASSEGSLSDTQYF. CDR3 DNA sequence: TGCGCCAGCAGTGAAGGTAGCTTAAGTGATACGCAGTATTTT.

This clonotype has a single count. J is TRBJ2-7 and V is TRBV21-1. TRBV21-1 is termed a pseudogene. This CDR3 has 12 amino acids. CDR3 nucleotide sequence: TGTGCCAGCAGCAAGCAACCATACGAGCAGTACGTC. This gives the protein CASSKQPYEQYV.

This clonotype was recorded at least ten times. This chain links TRBV4-3 with TRBJ2-7; TRBD1 aligns across 7 bases. Trimming removed 1 base from V and 2 bases from J; junction bases left unmatched: 5. This CDR3 comprises 15 residues. Germline values: CDR1 LGHNA, CDR2 YSLEER. The CDR3 bases are TGCGCCAGCAGCCAAGGAAGGGACAGCCCCTACGAGCAGTACTTC. This encodes CASSQGRDSPYEQYF.

This clonotype turned up a few times. The chain uses TRBV7-2 and TRBJ2-3; 8 bases fit TRBD2. With 5 bases clipped from V and 6 bases from J, the junction kept 13 bases outside the gene matches. The CDR3 is made up of 16 amino acids. Germline CDR1 and CDR2: SGHTA and FQGNSA. DNA for the CDR3: TGTGCCAGCAGCCCCTGGGGAGCGGGGGCCGGGGATACGCAGTATTTT. It translates to CASSPWGAGAGDTQYF.

The chain carries TRBV4-3 and TRBJ1-1; D remains unclear. V was cut by 0 bases and J by 4 bases, with 9 bases left in between. In germline, CDR1 is LGHNA, CDR2 YSLEER. The CDR3 is 14 residues long. The CDR3 sequence: CASSQETWGTEAFF. In DNA form, the CDR3 reads TGCGCCAGCAGCCAAGAGACGTGGGGCACTGAAGCTTTCTTT.

The CDR3 nucleotides are TGTGCCACCAGCAGAGTCGGCGTTGGCGGTGAGCAGTTCTTC. Residues: CATSRVGVGGEQFF. This rearrangement joins TRBV15 to TRBJ2-1; D is undetermined. The V gene lost 1 base and the J gene lost 9 bases, with 13 bases spanning the gap. This CDR3 is 14 amino acids long. The V gene's germline CDR1 is LNHNV and CDR2 YYDKDF (reference sequence).

This chain connects TRBV7-2 to TRBJ2-3; possible D gene TRBD2, 7 bases. The length of the CDR3 is 18 residues. Germline loops: CDR1 SGHTA, CDR2 FQGNSA. V was shortened by 5 bases and J by 1 base, with 22 bases between the two germline ends. DNA of the CDR3: TGTGCCAGCAGCCCGACGACCGGTTGGGGGGGGCGCACAGATACGCAGTATTTT. Residues: CASSPTTGWGGRTDTQYF.

V is TRBV6-1 and J is TRBJ2-7; 8 bases match TRBD2. The CDR3 length is 13 residues. The V and J ends lost 7 bases and 3 bases, in that order; junction bases with no gene match: 5. Looked up from germline, CDR1 is MNHNS and CDR2 is SASEGT. CDR3 in amino acids: CASIRAGGYEQYF. In nucleotides, the CDR3 is TGTGCCAGCATTCGGGCGGGGGGCTACGAGCAGTACTTC.

The chain combines TRBV7-2 with TRBJ2-5; no definite D call. The germline V and J ends were trimmed by 5 bases and 4 bases, with 8 bases remaining between them. The CDR3 loop spans 12 amino acids. The germline gives CDR1 SGHTA, CDR2 FQGNSA. CDR3 coding DNA: TGTGCCAGCAGCGCGGCCCGAGAGACCCAGTACTTC. Protein sequence: CASSAARETQYF. Combining the CDR3 with reference TRBV7-2 and TRBJ2-5 gives the whole variable domain GAGVSQSPSNKVTEKGKDVELRCDPISGHTALYWYRQSLGQGLEFLIYFQGNSAPDKSGLPSDRFSAERTGGSVSTLTIQRTQQEDSAVYLCASSAARETQYFGPGTRLLVL.

The rearrangement joins TRBV15 to TRBJ1-2, with a tentative D call TRBD1 (5 bases). Trimming shortened V by 0 bases and J by 14 bases, and 13 bases separated the two germline ends. CDR3 size: 12 residues. CDR1 is LNHNV, CDR2 YYDKDF, per germline (reference sequence). The chain's CDR3 is CATSRDEGTRTF. For the CDR3, the DNA is TGTGCCACCAGCAGAGATGAGGGGACGAGGACCTTC. The complete variable domain, with remaining parts taken from reference TRBV15 and TRBJ1-2, reads DAMVIQNPRYQVTQFGKPVTLSCSQTLNHNVMYWYQQKSSQAPKLLFHYYDKDFNNEADTPDNFQSRRPNTSFCFLDIRSPGLGDTAMYLCATSRDEGTRTFGSGTRLTVV.

This chain joins TRBV5-1 and TRBJ2-3, with 11 bases identical to TRBD2. The germline V gene has CDR1 SGHRS and CDR2 YFSETQ. Losses at the gene ends were 0 bases for V and 2 bases for J; bases not matched to a gene: 17. The CDR3 spans 21 residues. CDR3 sequence: CASSLDSRLAGGLSLTDTQYF. CDR3 nucleotide sequence: TGCGCCAGCAGCTTGGATAGTCGGCTAGCGGGGGGCCTAAGCCTCACAGATACGCAGTATTTT.

This clonotype was counted a few times. The rearrangement uses TRBV3-1 and TRBJ1-5, with D hard to call. V lost 1 base and J 3 bases, leaving 10 bases between the germline ends. The length of the CDR3 is 15 residues. Germline V gene data show CDR1 as LGHDT and CDR2 as YNNKEL (reference sequence). The CDR3 nucleotides read TGTGCCAGCAGCCAAGGTGGGTGGAACAATCAGCCCCAGCATTTT. It codes for CASSQGGWNNQPQHF.

V and J are TRBV16 and TRBJ1-2, with a possible D match to TRBD1 (5 bases). The CDR3 contains 14 residues. Germline CDR1 is KGHSY and CDR2 is FQNENV. V was cut by 0 bases and J by 8 bases, with 13 bases left in between. The CDR3: CASSQSQGAGGYTF. The CDR3 coding sequence is TGTGCCAGCAGCCAATCTCAGGGCGCAGGAGGCTACACCTTC.

This clonotype has more than one count but fewer than ten. The V and J genes are TRBV20-1 and TRBJ2-1, with 11 bases that match TRBD2. The CDR3 length is 15 residues. In germline, CDR1 is DFQATT, CDR2 SNEGSKA (reference sequence). The V segment lost 5 bases and the J segment 9 bases; nucleotides outside the gene matches: 12. The CDR3 nucleotides read TGCAGTGCTGTTAGCGGGGGGGCCGTTCGAACTGAGCAGTTCTTC. Residues: CSAVSGGAVRTEQFF.

This clonotype was seen only a few times. The rearrangement uses TRBV5-1 and TRBJ2-1; 7 bases match TRBD2. Germline V gene sequence: CDR1 SGHRS, CDR2 YFSETQ. The CDR3 contains 14 residues. The V segment lost 0 bases and the J segment 5 bases; nucleotides outside the gene matches: 2. This CDR3 is CASSLAGLDNEQFF. CDR3 nucleotides: TGCGCCAGCAGCTTGGCCGGACTAGACAATGAGCAGTTCTTC.

This clonotype was counted a few times. The gene calls are TRBV5-1 and TRBJ2-2; D may be TRBD1 or TRBD2 (5 bases each). Germline values: CDR1 SGHRS, CDR2 YFSETQ. V was clipped by 0 bases and J by 0 bases, with 12 bases between them. CDR3 size: 17 residues. The CDR3 bases are TGCGCCAGCAGCTTGGTCTTGGGGACGGCGAACACCGGGGAGCTGTTTTTT. Translation gives CASSLVLGTANTGELFF.

This clonotype has more than one count but fewer than ten. The chain combines TRBV24-1 with TRBJ1-2; D is perhaps TRBD1 (5 bases). The V gene's germline CDR1 is KGHDR and CDR2 SFDVKD. This CDR3 has 14 residues. The V and J ends lost 3 bases and 4 bases respectively, with 11 bases between them. CDR3 in amino acids: CATSDHRTGYGYTF. The CDR3 coding sequence is TGTGCCACCAGTGATCACAGGACGGGCTATGGCTACACCTTC.

The chain is built from TRBV6-1 and TRBJ2-7; D remains ambiguous. CDR1 is MNHNS, CDR2 SASEGT, per germline. The CDR3 has 14 residues. V lost 1 base and J 7 bases, leaving 14 bases between the germline ends. CDR3 sequence (DNA): TGTGCCAGCAGTGAAGGTGAAGGGCGTCGTGAGCAGTACTTC. This codes for CASSEGEGRREQYF.

The chain has TRBV7-8 and TRBJ1-1; D unresolved. The CDR3 is 13 amino acids. In germline, CDR1 is SGHVS, CDR2 FQNEAQ. Trimming left V 8 bases short and J 0 bases short, with 10 bases between. CDR3 bases: TGTGCCAGCTGTTTATTGATGAACACTGAAGCTTTCTTT. This codes for CASCLLMNTEAFF.